The 29 T cell receptor beta chains given below trace back to one sample, sequenced in a study of Ad26.COV2.S vaccination and SARS-CoV-2 variants (dated by TCRdb to the early 2020s). The meaning of the sample's treatment or condition label: some 20 received Ad26.COV2.S at low or high dose, single or two shots; 5 received placebo; per-sample allocation not given. Repertoires of vaccine and placebo recipients were sequenced from samples collected on day 63 after the first injection. Libraries were built with the immunoSEQ multiplex PCR assay. The immuneACCESS repertoire file appears here via TCRdb, limited to in-frame rearrangements. These files lack a portion of the clones; in checked studies, under half of the deficit traces to unresolved V genes, and the cause of the others is not known. The sample includes roughly 680,000 clones, with roughly nine tenths observed a single time. Approximately 1.5% of the sample comes from the top ten.

The sample was peripheral blood, taken in a trial of Ad26.COV2.S vaccine versus placebo. These receptors were obtained from a person between 18 and 65 years old who received the Ad26.COV2.S COVID-19 vaccine or a placebo.

This clone was detected only once. This rearrangement joins TRBV18 to TRBJ2-7; 7 bases are a match to TRBD1. V was clipped by 5 bases and J by 4 bases; unmatched bases: 14. This CDR3 has 16 amino acids. Germline assignment: CDR1 KGHSH and CDR2 LQKENI. This CDR3 is CASSSSQGWGIYEQYF. The CDR3 DNA reads as TGTGCCAGCTCATCGTCACAGGGGTGGGGGATATACGAGCAGTACTTC.

This clone has only one observation. Other nucleotide sequences from this sample produce the same CDR3. The V call is TRBV18, the J call TRBJ2-1, with TRBD1 matching over 9 bases. Germline V gene sequence: CDR1 KGHSH, CDR2 LQKENI. The CDR3 contains 15 residues. V was pared by 3 bases and J by 2 bases, with 2 bases of the junction left unmatched. This CDR3 is CASSPGQGAYNEQFF. CDR3 nucleotide sequence: TGTGCCAGCTCACCGGGACAGGGAGCCTACAATGAGCAGTTCTTC.

This clone showed up just once. The chain carries TRBV6-2 or TRBV6-3 and TRBJ2-2; D call uncertain. V gave up 2 bases and J gave up 5 bases, with 12 bases separating them. Looked up from germline, CDR1 is MNHEY and CDR2 is SVGEGT. The CDR3 sequence is 15 residues long. The CDR3 DNA reads TGTGCCAGCAGTTACGGTACCTACCAGACCGGGGAGCTGTTTTTT. Translating gives CASSYGTYQTGELFF.

The V call is TRBV19, the J call TRBJ2-2; 10 bases are shared with TRBD2. The CDR3 covers 20 residues. Germline lookup yields CDR1 LNHDA and CDR2 SQIVND (reference sequence). The junction had 16 bases not matched to a gene; V was cut back by 5 bases and J by 1 base. CDR3 region: CASSSILGAWTSGNTGELFF. The CDR3 DNA is TGTGCCAGTAGTTCCATTTTGGGGGCCTGGACTAGCGGGAACACCGGGGAGCTGTTTTTT.

The chain combines TRBV19 with TRBJ2-1; either TRBD1 or TRBD2 may fit D (5 bases each). The V end was cut by 3 bases, the J end by 8 bases, with 11 bases between. Germline loops: CDR1 LNHDA, CDR2 SQIVND (reference sequence). This CDR3 spans 13 amino acids. CDR3 residues: CASSILGTHEQFF. In DNA form, the CDR3 reads TGTGCCAGTAGTATTCTTGGGACCCATGAGCAGTTCTTC. The complete variable domain, with remaining parts taken from reference TRBV19 and TRBJ2-1, reads DGGITQSPKYLFRKEGQNVTLSCEQNLNHDAMYWYRQDPGQGLRLIYYSQIVNDFQKGDIAEGYSVSREKKESFPLTVTSAQKNPTAFYLCASSILGTHEQFFGPGTRLTVL.

V and J are TRBV6-5 and TRBJ1-1; no reliable D call. This CDR3 comprises 13 residues. The germline CDR1 and CDR2 sequences are MNHEY and SVGAGI. V lost 4 bases, J lost 1 base, and 7 bases lay in between. CDR3 coding DNA: TGTGCCAGCAGTTTTATGGGGAACACTGAAGCTTTCTTT. Encoded protein: CASSFMGNTEAFF.

The rearrangement uses TRBV6-2 or TRBV6-3 and TRBJ2-2; D is unclear. Germline V gives CDR1 MNHEY, CDR2 SVGEGT. CDR3 size: 14 residues. V was cut by 1 base and J by 3 bases, with 6 bases left in between. The CDR3 DNA is TGTGCCAGCAGTTACTTCTCATACACCGGGGAGCTGTTTTTT. As protein: CASSYFSYTGELFF.

The V gene is TRBV18, the J gene TRBJ2-1, with D possibly TRBD2 on 5 matching bases. CDR3 length equals 16 residues. Trimming removed 2 bases from V and 7 bases from J, with 18 bases in between. Germline CDR1 is KGHSH and CDR2 is LQKENI. The CDR3 DNA follows: TGTGCCAGCTCACCAATGGGTACCGGTACGGGAAATGAGCAGTTCTTC. Translation gives CASSPMGTGTGNEQFF.

This clone was detected only once. J is TRBJ1-5 and V is TRBV6-6; TRBD1 aligns across 10 bases. The J segment lost 6 bases and the V segment lost 4 bases, leaving 9 bases of the junction unmatched. CDR3 length equals 16 residues. Germline V CDR1 and CDR2: MNHNY, SVGAGI (reference sequence). The DNA of the CDR3 is TGTGCCAGCAGTTCGGCGACAGGGGGCCCAATTCAGCCCCAGCATTTT. It is translated as CASSSATGGPIQPQHF.

V is TRBV5-1 and J is TRBJ2-1; D not resolved. V was shortened by 2 bases and J by 4 bases, with 13 bases between the two germline ends. In germline, CDR1 is SGHRS, CDR2 YFSETQ. The CDR3 is made up of 15 amino acids. The CDR3 region has the DNA TGCGCCAGCAGCTTTGAGCCAGGTCGATACAATGAGCAGTTCTTC. This gives the protein CASSFEPGRYNEQFF.

The chain carries TRBV3-1 (or the pseudogene TRBV3-2) and TRBJ2-7; D call uncertain. Deletions cut 0 bases from V and 6 bases from J, with 15 bases between. CDR1 and CDR2 (germline): LGHDT, YNNKEL (reference sequence). The CDR3 sequence is 15 residues long. In nucleotides, the CDR3 is TGTGCCAGCAGCCAAGATCGAGGCTCACAGTTCGAGCAGTACTTC. Amino acid sequence: CASSQDRGSQFEQYF.

This chain joins TRBV3-1 (or the pseudogene TRBV3-2) and TRBJ2-4; 11 bases line up with TRBD2. The V gene end was trimmed by 1 base and the J gene end by 6 bases; junction bases not matched to a gene: 5. The germline CDR1 and CDR2 sequences are LGHDT and YNNKEL (reference sequence). CDR3 length: 16 residues. In DNA, the CDR3 is TGTGCCAGCAGCCAAGGACTAGCGGGAATTAGAAACATTCAGTACTTC. Protein sequence: CASSQGLAGIRNIQYF.

This chain joins TRBV27 and TRBJ1-1; D remains ambiguous. Trimming stripped 1 base from V and 3 bases from J, with 6 bases between. Germline V CDR1 and CDR2: MNHEY, SMNVEV (reference sequence). CDR3 length equals 13 residues. CDR3 protein: CASSLLRDTEAFF. The CDR3 DNA sequence: TGTGCCAGCAGTTTATTGAGGGACACTGAAGCTTTCTTT.

V and J are TRBV3-1 (or the pseudogene TRBV3-2) and TRBJ2-1, with D tentatively TRBD2 (5 bases). Germline values: CDR1 LGHDT, CDR2 YNNKEL (reference sequence). Deletions cut 1 base from V and 9 bases from J, with 10 bases between. This CDR3 spans 13 amino acids. CDR3 in DNA: TGTGCCAGCAGCCAAGGAGAACGGGGTGAGCAGTTCTTC. This codes for CASSQGERGEQFF.

V usage is TRBV27 and J usage is TRBJ2-4; D perhaps matches TRBD1 (5 bases). Germline V gene lookup returns CDR1 MNHEY and CDR2 SMNVEV (reference sequence). V lost 6 bases to trimming and J lost 7 bases, with 16 bases between them. The CDR3 length is 14 residues. This chain's CDR3 is CASRSRVLFNIQYF. The CDR3 bases are TGTGCCAGCAGAAGCAGGGTCTTGTTTAACATTCAGTACTTC.

The V and J genes are TRBV2 and TRBJ2-7; TRBD2 matches 13 bases. The CDR3 spans 17 residues. Germline CDR1 SNHLY, CDR2 FYNNEI. V lost 6 bases, J lost 3 bases, and 11 bases stayed unmatched. DNA of the CDR3: TGTGCCAGCAGCCCCCTGACTAGCGGGAGGCTAAGCTACGAGCAGTACTTC. This sequence encodes CASSPLTSGRLSYEQYF.

The gene calls are TRBV14 and TRBJ1-6; D might be TRBD1 (5 bases). Germline-derived CDR1 and CDR2 are SGHDN and FVKESK. Trimming removed 3 bases from V and 13 bases from J, with 13 bases in between. CDR3 length: 13 residues. The CDR3 sequence: CASSHLQAAPLHF. The CDR3 DNA is TGTGCCAGCAGCCATCTACAGGCTGCGCCCCTCCACTTT.

This chain joins TRBV2 and TRBJ1-1, with D possibly being TRBD1 (6 bases). Germline V gene sequence: CDR1 SNHLY, CDR2 FYNNEI. The CDR3 is made up of 14 amino acids. Trimming took off 3 bases at V and 3 bases at J, with 11 bases between the two ends. The CDR3 loop is CASSEYRADTEAFF. As DNA, the CDR3 is TGTGCCAGCAGTGAGTACAGGGCGGACACTGAAGCTTTCTTT. Combining the CDR3 with reference TRBV2 and TRBJ1-1 gives the whole variable domain EPEVTQTPSHQVTQMGQEVILRCVPISNHLYFYWYRQILGQKVEFLVSFYNNEISEKSEIFDDQFSVERPDGSNFTLKIRSTKLEDSAMYFCASSEYRADTEAFFGQGTRLTVV.

In regard to this clone: The sample carries other DNA sequences with the same CDR3. The rearrangement links TRBV6-6 to TRBJ2-7, with D hard to call. CDR1 MNHNY and CDR2 SVGAGI come from the germline V gene (reference sequence). CDR3 length: 13 residues. V was pared by 2 bases and J by 1 base, with 6 bases between. The CDR3 spells CASSYDGSYEQYF. CDR3 coding DNA: TGTGCCAGCAGTTACGACGGGTCCTACGAGCAGTACTTC.

In the case of this clone: The sample holds other DNA sequences that translate to the same CDR3. The chain combines TRBV7-3 with TRBJ2-1; D gene ambiguous. The CDR3 length is 13 residues. CDR1 and CDR2 (germline): SGHTA, FQGTGA. Trimming left V 5 bases short and J 4 bases short, with 9 bases between. This CDR3 is CASSPGGYNEQFF. The DNA for the CDR3 is TGTGCCAGCAGCCCCGGCGGTTACAATGAGCAGTTCTTC.

The chain employs TRBV5-1 and TRBJ2-3; either TRBD1 or TRBD2 may fit D (5 bases each). CDR3 size: 13 residues. Per germline, CDR1 SGHRS and CDR2 YFSETQ. Trimming took 4 bases from V and 4 from J, leaving 10 bases between them. The CDR3 reads CASSRDPADTQYF. DNA of the CDR3: TGCGCCAGCAGCAGGGACCCCGCAGATACGCAGTATTTT.

The genes are TRBV11-3 and TRBJ2-1; D possibly corresponds to TRBD2 (6 bases). Germline CDR1 SGHNT, CDR2 YENEEA. V was trimmed by 4 bases and J by 0 bases, leaving 22 bases between them. The CDR3 sequence is 19 residues long. The CDR3 here is CASSWPGGLPISSYNEQFF. CDR3 nucleotide sequence: TGTGCCAGCAGCTGGCCTGGAGGGCTACCTATAAGCTCCTACAATGAGCAGTTCTTC. The complete variable domain, with remaining parts taken from reference TRBV11-3 and TRBJ2-1, reads EAGVVQSPRYKIIEKKQPVAFWCNPISGHNTLYWYLQNLGQGPELLIRYENEEAVDDSQLPKDRFSAERLKGVDSTLKIQPAELGDSAVYLCASSWPGGLPISSYNEQFFGPGTRLTVL.

There are a few counts of this clone. The gene calls are TRBV7-8 and TRBJ2-2; the D is unclear. Germline CDR1 is SGHVS and CDR2 is FQNEAQ. This CDR3 has 13 residues. V shed 4 bases and J shed 10 bases, with 13 bases lying between them. The CDR3 DNA sequence: TGTGCCAGCAGCTCCCTACTTTACCCGGAGCTGTTTTTT. Translating it yields CASSSLLYPELFF.

To note about this clone: At the DNA level, this CDR3 is encoded by other sequences in the same sample as well. J is TRBJ1-2 and V is TRBV5-1; 9 positions agree with TRBD1. The germline V gene encodes CDR1 SGHRS and CDR2 YFSETQ. There are 14 residues in the CDR3. V shed 4 bases, J shed 4 bases, and the junction held 5 bases outside the gene matches. CDR3 protein: CASSLDRGGYGYTF. CDR3 nucleotides: TGCGCCAGCAGCCTGGACAGGGGCGGCTATGGCTACACCTTC. Supplemented by reference TRBV5-1 and TRBJ1-2, the full variable domain reads KAGVTQTPRYLIKTRGQQVTLSCSPISGHRSVSWYQQTPGQGLQFLFEYFSETQRNKGNFPGRFSGRQFSNSRSEMNVSTLELGDSALYLCASSLDRGGYGYTFGSGTRLTVV.

The CDR3 DNA follows: TGTGCCAGTAGTATCCAGGGGTCTCTGAATGAGCAGTTCTTC. Protein product: CASSIQGSLNEQFF. This chain connects TRBV19 to TRBJ2-1, with D perhaps matching TRBD1 (6 bases). V dropped 3 bases and J dropped 7 bases, with 13 bases sitting between them. The CDR3 is made up of 14 amino acids. The germline CDR1 and CDR2 sequences are LNHDA and SQIVND (reference sequence). The full variable domain, rest sourced from reference TRBV19 and TRBJ2-1, is DGGITQSPKYLFRKEGQNVTLSCEQNLNHDAMYWYRQDPGQGLRLIYYSQIVNDFQKGDIAEGYSVSREKKESFPLTVTSAQKNPTAFYLCASSIQGSLNEQFFGPGTRLTVL.

The chain links TRBV7-9 to TRBJ2-7; 9 nucleotides agree with TRBD1. The CDR3 loop spans 16 amino acids. V was clipped by 5 bases and J by 6 bases; unmatched bases: 14. Germline V CDR1 and CDR2: SEHNR, FQNEAQ (reference sequence). The CDR3 is CASSTKPGQGSGEQYF. The CDR3 nucleotides read TGTGCCAGCAGCACAAAGCCGGGACAGGGATCTGGCGAGCAGTACTTC.

This rearrangement joins TRBV7-3 to TRBJ2-1; D gene ambiguous. Germline lookup yields CDR1 SGHTA and CDR2 FQGTGA. The V and J ends lost 1 base and 6 bases respectively, with 7 bases between them. This CDR3 contains 13 residues. DNA of the CDR3: TGTGCCAGCAGCTTAAATTCCCTCAATGAGCAGTTCTTC. This sequence encodes CASSLNSLNEQFF.

J is TRBJ1-1 and V is TRBV19, with TRBD1 as a possible D gene (5 bases). The CDR3 spans 15 residues. Germline assignment: CDR1 LNHDA and CDR2 SQIVND (reference sequence). V lost 3 bases and J lost 0, with 11 bases in between. The CDR3 protein is CASSMPRAMNTEAFF. The CDR3 DNA reads TGTGCCAGTAGTATGCCCAGGGCAATGAACACTGAAGCTTTCTTT.

This clone was found once. The chain is built from TRBV10-3 and TRBJ2-1, with D possibly being TRBD1 (5 bases). The CDR3 is made up of 15 amino acids. The V gene lost 10 bases and the J gene lost 0 bases, with 16 bases spanning the gap. CDR1 ENHRY and CDR2 SYGVKD come from the germline V gene. Written as DNA, the CDR3 is TGTGCCACCCAGCCTGGCCAGGGCTCCTACAATGAGCAGTTCTTC. Protein product: CATQPGQGSYNEQFF.